These T cell receptor beta chains were read from a single sample in a study of PD-1 blockade in mismatch repair-deficient tumors. The repertoire was sequenced with immunoSEQ multiplex PCR; TCRdb's copy has only in-frame clones and lacks some. The sample lists under 95,000 clones, about 85% occurring once. The material sequenced was peripheral blood, taken 12 weeks after starting pembrolizumab. These receptors all come from an adult with mismatch repair-deficient cancer. Each CDR3 is given with its conserved first and last residue. The D gene is left open where the match is weak. A row's size may be missing; if present it is once, few, many or a size class.

D: TRBD2
size: .
V: TRBV7-3
J: TRBJ2-1
DNA: TGTGCCAGCAGCTGGACTAGCGGGAGTTCGGATGAGCAGTTCTTC
CDR3: CASSWTSGSSDEQFF

D: .
size: .
V: TRBV9
J: TRBJ2-6
DNA: TGTGCCAGCAGCCTATACGGAGCCAACGTCCTGACTTTC
CDR3: CASSLYGANVLTF

D: TRBD1
size: .
V: TRBV4-1
J: TRBJ2-7
DNA: TGCGCCAGCAGCAGGGGGGTGGGGACAGGGTATTACGAGCAGTACTTC
CDR3: CASSRGVGTGYYEQYF

D: TRBD2
size: .
V: TRBV5-1
J: TRBJ2-2
DNA: TGCGCCAGCAGCTTCCTAGCGGGAGCTACGAACACCGGGGAGCTGTTTTTT
CDR3: CASSFLAGATNTGELFF

D: TRBD1
size: once
V: TRBV29-1
J: TRBJ2-2
DNA: TGCAGCGTTGCAGACAGGGGGAACACCGGGGAGCTGTTTTTT
CDR3: CSVADRGNTGELFF

D: .
size: .
V: TRBV2
J: TRBJ2-2
DNA: TGTGCCAGCAGTGTTGACAGCCTCCGCGCGAACACCGGGGAGCTGTTTTTT
CDR3: CASSVDSLRANTGELFF

D: .
size: .
V: TRBV5-1
J: TRBJ2-7
DNA: TGCGCCAGCAGCGTAGCCCTAGGGTCCTCCTACGAGCAGTACTTC
CDR3: CASSVALGSSYEQYF

D: TRBD2
size: .
V: TRBV7-8
J: TRBJ2-7
DNA: TGTGCCAGCAGCTTAGGGCTAGCGGGAACGTGGGCCTACGAGCAGTACTTC
CDR3: CASSLGLAGTWAYEQYF

D: TRBD2
size: few
V: TRBV27
J: TRBJ2-7
DNA: TGTGCCAGCAGTTTACGTAGCGGGAGGACCTACGAGCAGTACTTC
CDR3: CASSLRSGRTYEQYF

D: TRBD1
size: .
V: TRBV27
J: TRBJ2-7
DNA: TGTGCCACCGAGGGGACAGGGGGCTATGAGCAGTACTTC
CDR3: CATEGTGGYEQYF

D: TRBD2
size: .
V: TRBV27
J: TRBJ2-7
DNA: TGTGCCAGCAGTTACCGGACTAGCGGGGGCTACGAGCAGTACTTC
CDR3: CASSYRTSGGYEQYF

D: .
size: few
V: TRBV30
J: TRBJ2-3
DNA: TGTGCCTGGAGCGCTACGGCTCTAGCAGGGGCGTCGCAGTATTTT
CDR3: CAWSATALAGASQYF

D: .
size: .
V: TRBV7-9
J: TRBJ2-6
DNA: TGTGCCAGCAGCTTAGACGGACGGATGGAGGACGTCCTGACTTTC
CDR3: CASSLDGRMEDVLTF

D: .
size: once
V: TRBV5-4
J: TRBJ2-7
DNA: TGTGCCAGCAGCCGGGGGCCGGGACAGACCTACGAGCAGTACTTC
CDR3: CASSRGPGQTYEQYF

D: .
size: .
V: TRBV5-1
J: TRBJ1-5
DNA: TGCGCCAGCAGCTTGGGTGGGGAAGATCAGCCCCAGCATTTT
CDR3: CASSLGGEDQPQHF

D: TRBD2
size: .
V: TRBV11-3
J: TRBJ2-1
DNA: TGTGCCAGCAGCCGAGGTCTGGCGGGAGAACTCCACAATGAGCAGTTCTTC
CDR3: CASSRGLAGELHNEQFF

D: .
size: few
V: TRBV6-1
J: TRBJ1-5
DNA: TGTGCCAGCAGTGGCCAATTATTGGGGCCCCAGCATTTT
CDR3: CASSGQLLGPQHF

D: TRBD1
size: few
V: TRBV7-6
J: TRBJ1-4
DNA: TGTGCCAGCAGCTTAGCGCTAACGGGGACAGGGGTCGAAAAACTGTTTTTT
CDR3: CASSLALTGTGVEKLFF

D: .
size: .
V: TRBV11-3
J: TRBJ1-1
DNA: TGTGCCAGCAGCCTTCTCGGACAACGTGGCACTGAAGCTTTCTTT
CDR3: CASSLLGQRGTEAFF

D: .
size: .
V: TRBV5-1
J: TRBJ1-5
DNA: TGCGCCAGCAGCTTGGACCAGTATCAGCCCCAGCATTTT
CDR3: CASSLDQYQPQHF

D: .
size: few
V: TRBV4-1
J: TRBJ2-1
DNA: TGCGCCAGCAGCCGTGGGGGGAGGCTCAGCAATGAGCAGTTCTTC
CDR3: CASSRGGRLSNEQFF

D: .
size: .
V: TRBV30
J: TRBJ2-2
DNA: TGTGCCTGGAGGCGGGACTCCTCCACCGGGGAGCTGTTTTTT
CDR3: CAWRRDSSTGELFF

D: .
size: .
V: TRBV5-6
J: TRBJ2-4
DNA: TGTGCCAGCAGCTTTGAAAACATTCAGTACTTC
CDR3: CASSFENIQYF

D: .
size: .
V: TRBV12-5
J: TRBJ1-5
DNA: TGTGCTAGTGGCTGGGGGGGGAATCAGCCCCAGCATTTT
CDR3: CASGWGGNQPQHF

D: TRBD1
size: .
V: TRBV2
J: TRBJ1-2
DNA: TGTGCCAGCAGCCGGGACAGGGGCAACTATGGCTACACCTTC
CDR3: CASSRDRGNYGYTF

D: TRBD2
size: .
V: TRBV4-2
J: TRBJ2-3
DNA: TGTGCCAGCAGCCAACGGGCGGGAGAGGTAGATACGCAGTATTTT
CDR3: CASSQRAGEVDTQYF

D: TRBD2
size: .
V: TRBV4-2
J: TRBJ2-3
DNA: TGTGCCAGCAGCCAAGATCCCCCTAGCGGGGGTAGGGAAGATACGCAGTATTTT
CDR3: CASSQDPPSGGREDTQYF

D: TRBD1
size: .
V: TRBV25-1
J: TRBJ2-2
DNA: TGTGCCAGCAAGGGGACAGCGAACACCGGGGAGCTGTTTTTT
CDR3: CASKGTANTGELFF

D: TRBD1
size: .
V: TRBV25-1
J: TRBJ1-1
DNA: TGTGCCAGCAGTGGCTCCGGGACAGGGTTTCGTGAAGCTTTCTTT
CDR3: CASSGSGTGFREAFF

D: .
size: .
V: TRBV9
J: TRBJ2-7
DNA: TGTGCCAGCAGCATCGGGGACGAAAGCTCCTACGAGCAGTACTTC
CDR3: CASSIGDESSYEQYF

D: .
size: few
V: TRBV6-1
J: TRBJ2-5
DNA: TGTGCCAGCACCTTCTCAGGAGCCCAAGAGACCCAGTACTTC
CDR3: CASTFSGAQETQYF

D: TRBD1
size: .
V: TRBV7-6
J: TRBJ2-1
DNA: TGTGCCAGCAGCAGGGGGCATGAGCAGTTCTTC
CDR3: CASSRGHEQFF

D: .
size: few
V: TRBV7-9
J: TRBJ2-1
DNA: TGTGCCAGCAGTCAACTCGGGACTGGTAGGAACAATGAGCAGTTCTTC
CDR3: CASSQLGTGRNNEQFF

D: TRBD2
size: .
V: TRBV2
J: TRBJ2-1
DNA: TGTGCAGCACCGGGACTAGCGAGCAATGAGCAGTTCTTC
CDR3: CAAPGLASNEQFF

D: .
size: .
V: TRBV5-1
J: TRBJ2-5
DNA: TGCGCCAGCAGCTTAGGGGGGGCCGAGACCCAGTACTTC
CDR3: CASSLGGAETQYF

D: .
size: .
V: TRBV2
J: TRBJ1-4
DNA: TGTGCCAGCAGCGGGCTGATGGCGGATGAAAAACTGTTTTTT
CDR3: CASSGLMADEKLFF

D: .
size: few
V: TRBV4-1
J: TRBJ1-1
DNA: TGCGCCAGCAGCCCGACTAGTGGCAGCCCCACTGAAGCTTTCTTT
CDR3: CASSPTSGSPTEAFF

D: .
size: .
V: TRBV4-1
J: TRBJ1-4
DNA: TGCGCCAGCAGCCAGTTAGGATCTAATGAAAAACTGTTTTTT
CDR3: CASSQLGSNEKLFF

D: TRBD1
size: .
V: TRBV7-9
J: TRBJ2-5
DNA: TGTGCCAGCACTCAGGGGGCTATAGAGACCCAGTACTTC
CDR3: CASTQGAIETQYF

D: .
size: once
V: TRBV7-2
J: TRBJ2-2
DNA: TGTGCCAGCAGCTTAGCGGGAGTTGGTACCGGGGAGCTGTTTTTT
CDR3: CASSLAGVGTGELFF

D: .
size: few
V: TRBV5-4
J: TRBJ1-1
DNA: TGTGCCAGCAGCATATCGACAGCGAACACTGAAGCTTTCTTT
CDR3: CASSISTANTEAFF

D: .
size: .
V: TRBV25-1
J: TRBJ2-2
DNA: TGTGCCAGCAGTGGGACGGGCCCCACCGGGGAGCTGTTTTTT
CDR3: CASSGTGPTGELFF

D: TRBD2
size: .
V: TRBV29-1
J: TRBJ2-7
DNA: TGCAGCGTTTTGGGGACTAGCCGATCATCCTACGAGCAGTACTTC
CDR3: CSVLGTSRSSYEQYF

D: .
size: .
V: TRBV4-1
J: TRBJ2-1
DNA: TGCGCCAGCAGCCGCGGAGGGGGGGACAATGAGCAGTTCTTC
CDR3: CASSRGGGDNEQFF

D: .
size: .
V: TRBV30
J: TRBJ2-2
DNA: TGTGCCTGGAGTGTAATCCCAGGGGAGCTGTTTTTT
CDR3: CAWSVIPGELFF

D: TRBD1
size: few
V: TRBV11-2
J: TRBJ1-2
DNA: TGTGCCAGCAGCTTAGACCGGGACAGAGGCTACACCTTC
CDR3: CASSLDRDRGYTF

D: TRBD1
size: .
V: TRBV5-8
J: TRBJ2-7
DNA: TGTGCCAGCAGCTTGGCTGGGACAGGGAACTACGAGCAGTACTTC
CDR3: CASSLAGTGNYEQYF

D: .
size: few
V: TRBV6-5
J: TRBJ2-7
DNA: TGTGCCAGCAGCTCCCCCGGCCTAGCCCCCCACGAGCAGTACTTC
CDR3: CASSSPGLAPHEQYF

D: .
size: .
V: TRBV14
J: TRBJ1-1
DNA: TGTGCCAGCAGCCAAGAAGGATGGCCCATGAACACTGAAGCTTTCTTT
CDR3: CASSQEGWPMNTEAFF

D: .
size: .
V: TRBV9
J: TRBJ1-1
DNA: TGTGCCAGCAGCGTAGAGGGGAACACTGAAGCTTTCTTT
CDR3: CASSVEGNTEAFF

D: .
size: .
V: TRBV9
J: TRBJ1-2
DNA: TGTGCCAGCAGCGAAGGACCTACCGTGAACTATGGCTACACCTTC
CDR3: CASSEGPTVNYGYTF

D: TRBD1
size: .
V: TRBV19
J: TRBJ2-1
DNA: TGTGCCAGTAGTATGGGGGACAGCTCCTACAATGAGCAGTTCTTC
CDR3: CASSMGDSSYNEQFF

D: TRBD1
size: few
V: TRBV5-8
J: TRBJ1-5
DNA: TGTGCCAGCAGCTTGCGAACAGGGGGCTCGGGCAATCAGCCCCAGCATTTT
CDR3: CASSLRTGGSGNQPQHF

D: TRBD1
size: .
V: TRBV6-5
J: TRBJ2-7
DNA: TGTGCCAGCAGTCTAGGGGGCCACGAGCAGTACTTC
CDR3: CASSLGGHEQYF

D: .
size: .
V: TRBV7-6
J: TRBJ2-3
DNA: TGTGCCAGCAGCTTAACACAGAGTCGCGCAGATACGCAGTATTTT
CDR3: CASSLTQSRADTQYF

D: .
size: few
V: TRBV7-6
J: TRBJ2-1
DNA: TGTGCCAGCAGCGGCGGGTGGGGATGGAATGAGCAGTTCTTC
CDR3: CASSGGWGWNEQFF

D: .
size: .
V: TRBV9
J: TRBJ1-4
DNA: TGTGCCAGCAGCGTAGAGTCTGGGTCCGAGGGAAAACTGTTTTTT
CDR3: CASSVESGSEGKLFF

D: TRBD1
size: .
V: TRBV6-5
J: TRBJ2-2
DNA: TGTGCCAGCAGTTATGGACAGGGGGGGAACACCGGGGAGCTGTTTTTT
CDR3: CASSYGQGGNTGELFF